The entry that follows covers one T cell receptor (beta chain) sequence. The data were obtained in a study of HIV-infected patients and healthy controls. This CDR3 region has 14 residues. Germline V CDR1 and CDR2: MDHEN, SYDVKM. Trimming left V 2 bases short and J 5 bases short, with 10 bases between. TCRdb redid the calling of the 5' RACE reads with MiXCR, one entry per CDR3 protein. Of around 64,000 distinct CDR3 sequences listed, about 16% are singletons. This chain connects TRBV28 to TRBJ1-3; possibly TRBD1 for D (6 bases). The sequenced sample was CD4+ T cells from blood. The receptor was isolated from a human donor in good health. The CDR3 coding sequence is TGTGCCAGCAGTTTAGCAGGGGAAAGAAACACCATATATTTT. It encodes CASSLAGERNTIYF.